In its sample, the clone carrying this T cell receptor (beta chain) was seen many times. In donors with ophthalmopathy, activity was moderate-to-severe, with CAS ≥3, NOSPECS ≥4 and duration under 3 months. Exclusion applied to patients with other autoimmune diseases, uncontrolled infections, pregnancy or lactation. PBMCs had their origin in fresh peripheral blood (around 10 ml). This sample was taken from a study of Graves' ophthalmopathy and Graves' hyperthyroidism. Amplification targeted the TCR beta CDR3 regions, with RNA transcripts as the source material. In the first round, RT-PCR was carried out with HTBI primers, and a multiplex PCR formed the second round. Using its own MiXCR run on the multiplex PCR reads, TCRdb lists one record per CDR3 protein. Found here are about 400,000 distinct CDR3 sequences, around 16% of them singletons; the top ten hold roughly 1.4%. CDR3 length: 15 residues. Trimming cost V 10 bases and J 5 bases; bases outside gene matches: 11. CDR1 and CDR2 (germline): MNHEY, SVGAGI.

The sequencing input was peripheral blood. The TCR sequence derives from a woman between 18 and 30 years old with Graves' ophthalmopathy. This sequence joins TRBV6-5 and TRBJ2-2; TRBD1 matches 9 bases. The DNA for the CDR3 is TGTGCCACCGTTGGGGACAGGGTGAGAACCGGGGAGCTGTTTTTT. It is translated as CATVGDRVRTGELFF.